A selection of T cell receptor beta chains follows, all from one sample in a study of blood T cell repertoires in COVID-19. The protocol was immunoSEQ multiplex PCR, while the TCRdb copy is restricted to in-frame clones and leaves out a portion. Here the sample spans hundreds of thousands of clones, 70% to 90% being singletons. The sequenced sample was PBMCs or T cells enriched from blood (not recorded which). The receptors shown here come from a young man who had recovered from COVID-19. CDR3s include the opening cysteine and the closing phenylalanine or tryptophan. A D gene is named only where the DNA matches it firmly. Clone size is not always given. Where it is, it says once, few, many or a class for expanded clones.

v_call,clone_size,j_call,d_call,cdr3_nt,cdr3_aa
TRBV27,-,TRBJ1-1,-,TGTGCCAGCAGTTTACCGGGGACTTTGAACACTGAAGCTTTCTTT,CASSLPGTLNTEAFF
TRBV19,-,TRBJ2-5,-,TGTGCCAGTAGTAGGTGGGAGGCGCAAGAGACCCAGTACTTC,CASSRWEAQETQYF
TRBV24-1,-,TRBJ2-5,TRBD1,TGTGCCACCAGTGAGAGGACAGGGATCGAGACCCAGTACTTC,CATSERTGIETQYF
TRBV12-2,-,TRBJ2-1,-,TGTGCAAGTCGCGATAGAGGTGGGTATTGGGATGAGCAGTTCTTC,CASRDRGGYWDEQFF
TRBV4-2,-,TRBJ2-2,TRBD2,TGTGCCAGCAGTCCAAGTCTTGGCGGGGGGTACGGGGAGCTGTTTTTT,CASSPSLGGGYGELFF
TRBV24-1,-,TRBJ2-1,TRBD1,TGTGCCACCAGTGATAAAGGGGGACAGGGGAGCTACAATGAGCAGTTCTTC,CATSDKGGQGSYNEQFF
TRBV10-3,-,TRBJ2-7,-,TGTGCCATCAGTGACCAGGAAAAACCCGGGCAGTACTTC,CAISDQEKPGQYF
TRBV5-1,-,TRBJ1-1,-,TGCGCCAGCAGAGCGGTGGGAGGGGGAGACACTGAAGCTTTCTTT,CASRAVGGGDTEAFF
TRBV10-3,-,TRBJ2-1,-,TGTGCCATCAGTGAAAAGGGACAAAAGGGCAATGAGCAGTTCTTC,CAISEKGQKGNEQFF
TRBV19,-,TRBJ2-2,-,TGTGCCACCAGACTGGGGGAGCTGTTTTTT,CATRLGELFF
TRBV3-1/TRBV3-2,-,TRBJ1-6,-,TGTGCCAGCAGCCGCTCAGGTGCACCCCTCTACTTT,CASSRSGAPLYF
TRBV7-9,-,TRBJ1-2,-,TGTGCCAGCAGCTTAGGCAGTGCCGTCTATGGCTACACCTTC,CASSLGSAVYGYTF
TRBV12-5,-,TRBJ2-5,TRBD2,TGTGCTAGTGGTTCGGGACTAGCGGTGGGGGAGACCCAGTACTTC,CASGSGLAVGETQYF
TRBV19,-,TRBJ2-5,TRBD1,TGTGCCAGTACGGGACAGGGGTTGGAGACCCAGTACTTC,CASTGQGLETQYF
TRBV9,-,TRBJ2-7,-,TGTGCCAGCAGCGGGAGGGTCGGAAACTACGAGCAGTACTTC,CASSGRVGNYEQYF
TRBV28,-,TRBJ1-2,-,TGTGCCAGCAGTTTGTCGAACTATGGCTACACCTTC,CASSLSNYGYTF
TRBV24-1,-,TRBJ2-3,TRBD2,TGTGCCACCCGCAGCGGGGGTAGCACAGATACGCAGTATTTT,CATRSGGSTDTQYF
TRBV6-6,once,TRBJ1-5,-,TGTGCCAGCAGTCCGCGACAGGTCAACTATCAGCCCCAGCATTTT,CASSPRQVNYQPQHF
TRBV7-8,-,TRBJ1-5,-,TGTGCCAGCAGCCCCTCCTCGGGGTTCAATCAGCCCCAGCATTTT,CASSPSSGFNQPQHF
TRBV25-1,-,TRBJ1-2,-,TGTGCCAGCAGTGAATCCCCAGCCTCTAGCGGCTACACCTTC,CASSESPASSGYTF
TRBV30,-,TRBJ1-4,-,TGTGCCTGGAGTGTCGGGGTGGTCGCAACTAATGAAAAACTGTTTTTT,CAWSVGVVATNEKLFF
TRBV18,-,TRBJ1-1,-,TGTGCCAGCTCACGGGGGGTTCTCGGGAACACTGAAGCTTTCTTT,CASSRGVLGNTEAFF
TRBV4-1,-,TRBJ2-3,TRBD2,TGCGCCAGCAGCCAAGGTTGGCTAGCGGGAGAGAAGCAGTATTTT,CASSQGWLAGEKQYF
TRBV2,-,TRBJ1-2,TRBD1,TGTGCCAGCAGTATACAACAGGGGGCGGATGGCTACACCTTC,CASSIQQGADGYTF
TRBV6-1,-,TRBJ1-5,-,TGTGCCAGCAGTGAATTATTGGGGACACAGGATAGCAATCAGCCCCAGCATTTT,CASSELLGTQDSNQPQHF
TRBV4-1,-,TRBJ1-4,-,TGCGCCAGCAGCCAAGTATTGGAAAAACTGTTTTTT,CASSQVLEKLFF
TRBV4-1,-,TRBJ2-7,TRBD1,TGCGCCAGCAGCCGGGACAGTAGTTACTACGAGCAGTACTTC,CASSRDSSYYEQYF
TRBV27,-,TRBJ1-5,-,TGTGCCAGCATGGCGCCAGGGGATCAGCCCCAGCATTTT,CASMAPGDQPQHF
TRBV7-9,-,TRBJ2-7,-,TGTGCCAGCAGCTTTGGGAGTTCCCAAGGGGAGCAGTACTTC,CASSFGSSQGEQYF
TRBV29-1,-,TRBJ1-2,-,TGCAGCGTTGGTATTAACTATGGCTACACCTTC,CSVGINYGYTF
TRBV9,-,TRBJ1-1,-,TGTGCCAGCAGCGTAGAACACAGCCTGAACACTGAAGCTTTCTTT,CASSVEHSLNTEAFF
TRBV7-6,-,TRBJ2-5,-,TGTGCCAGCAGTTCGACAGTCTTTGTGGGGCTCCAAGAGACCCAGTACTTC,CASSSTVFVGLQETQYF
TRBV7-2,-,TRBJ1-2,TRBD1,TGTGCCAGCAGCGCTGGGACAGTGGGTGGCTACACCTTC,CASSAGTVGGYTF
TRBV19,-,TRBJ1-2,-,TGTGCCAGTACTAACAGGGTCGGCTATGGCTACACCTTC,CASTNRVGYGYTF
TRBV4-1,-,TRBJ2-2,TRBD2,TGCGCCAGCAGCCTAGGACTAGCCCCGAACACCGGGGAGCTGTTTTTT,CASSLGLAPNTGELFF
TRBV11-2,-,TRBJ1-2,TRBD1,TGTGCCAGCAGCTTAGGGACAGGGGATGGCTACACCTTC,CASSLGTGDGYTF
TRBV2,-,TRBJ1-3,-,TGTGCCAGCAGGGGGCGCGGGGGAAGTGGAAACACCATATATTTT,CASRGRGGSGNTIYF
TRBV7-2,once,TRBJ1-3,TRBD1,TGTGCCAGCAGCCCGCGGGGAGGGACAGGGGGCTCTGGAAACACCATATATTTT,CASSPRGGTGGSGNTIYF
TRBV9,-,TRBJ2-1,-,TGTGCCAGCACCAGCGTAAATTACGGTGGGGGGACTGAGCAGTTCTTC,CASTSVNYGGGTEQFF
TRBV23-1,-,TRBJ2-7,TRBD2,TGCGCCAGCAGAGAACCCGGGGCTAGCGGGAGATACGAGCAGTACTTC,CASREPGASGRYEQYF
TRBV7-8,once,TRBJ2-1,-,TGTGCCAGCAGCTTAGCGGGGGGGCCCTACAATGAGCAGTTCTTC,CASSLAGGPYNEQFF